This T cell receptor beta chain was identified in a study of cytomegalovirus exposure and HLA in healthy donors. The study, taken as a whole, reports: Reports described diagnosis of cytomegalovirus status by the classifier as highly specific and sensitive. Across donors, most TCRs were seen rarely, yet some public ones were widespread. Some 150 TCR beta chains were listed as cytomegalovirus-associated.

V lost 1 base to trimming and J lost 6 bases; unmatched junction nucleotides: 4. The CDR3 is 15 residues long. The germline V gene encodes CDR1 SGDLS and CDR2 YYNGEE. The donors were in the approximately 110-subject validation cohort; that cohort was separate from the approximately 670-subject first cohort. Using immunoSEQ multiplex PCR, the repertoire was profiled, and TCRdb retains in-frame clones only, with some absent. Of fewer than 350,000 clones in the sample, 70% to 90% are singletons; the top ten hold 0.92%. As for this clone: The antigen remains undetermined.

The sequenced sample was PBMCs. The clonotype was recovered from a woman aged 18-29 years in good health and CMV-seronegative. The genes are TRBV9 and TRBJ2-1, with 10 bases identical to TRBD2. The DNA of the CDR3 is TGTGCCAGCAGCGTAACTAGCGGGATAGGCAATGAGCAGTTCTTC. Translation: CASSVTSGIGNEQFF.